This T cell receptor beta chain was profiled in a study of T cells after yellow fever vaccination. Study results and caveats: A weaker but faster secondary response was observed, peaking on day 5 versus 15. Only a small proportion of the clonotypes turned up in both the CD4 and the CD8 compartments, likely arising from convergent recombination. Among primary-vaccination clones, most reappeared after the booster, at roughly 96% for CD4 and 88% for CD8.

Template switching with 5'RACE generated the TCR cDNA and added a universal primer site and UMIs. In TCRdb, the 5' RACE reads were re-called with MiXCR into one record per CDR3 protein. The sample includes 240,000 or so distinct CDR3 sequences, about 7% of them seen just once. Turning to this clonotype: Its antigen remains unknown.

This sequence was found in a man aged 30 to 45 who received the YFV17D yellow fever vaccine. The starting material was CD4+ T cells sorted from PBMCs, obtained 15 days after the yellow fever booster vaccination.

The CDR3 nucleotides read TGTGCCAGCAGCGTAGCAGGGGTTAGTAATGAGCAGTTCTTC. It is translated as CASSVAGVSNEQFF. The chain employs TRBV9 and TRBJ2-1; tentative D call: TRBD1 (6 bases). Germline CDR1 and CDR2: SGDLS and YYNGEE. The CDR3 spans 14 residues. V lost 0 bases, J lost 7 bases, and 11 bases lay in between.